These T cell receptor beta chains were read from a single sample in a study of blood T cell repertoires in COVID-19. Some clones are missing from TCRdb's copy, which holds only in-frame ones; the method was immunoSEQ multiplex PCR. The repertoire holds approximately 150,000 clones, with 85% as singletons. The specimen was peripheral blood. Receptors originate from a human donor with acute or convalescent COVID-19. The donor label of this sample is uncertain. Both conserved end residues are part of each CDR3.

length | V | CDR3
14 | TRBV5-1 | CASSSDGVNYGYTF
14 | TRBV28 | CASNTEGPNEKLFF
14 | TRBV29-1 | CSVEDRGNTGELFF
14 | TRBV15 | CATSRARLEEKLFF
12 | TRBV11-2 | CASSLNGQKAFF
14 | TRBV18 | CASSPETGRYGYTF
14 | TRBV7-2 | CASAGQGNGETQYF
14 | TRBV7-9 | CASSRTGVGTEAFF
19 | TRBV5-4 | CASSLGGDRGSSGANVLTF
14 | TRBV18 | CASSLGQTRYEQYF
13 | TRBV9 | CASSPGTNSPLHF
15 | TRBV2 | CASSERAGGRNEQFF
17 | TRBV30 | CAWSTGGGRGTNQPQHF
18 | TRBV5-1 | CASSVGLAGGLFTDTQYF
14 | TRBV6-5 | CASRRTDGAYGYTF
13 | TRBV4-3 | CASSRQSNTEAFF
14 | TRBV19 | CASSNSQLSTEAFF
16 | TRBV9 | CASSVPGLAGYNEQFF
12 | TRBV6-6 | CASRSSVTEAFF
14 | TRBV6-5 | CASSPRRGTGELFF
19 | TRBV4-3 | CASSQATSGRASVTDTQYF
12 | TRBV10-3 | CATKDRKETQYF
17 | TRBV21-1 | CASSKLFWGQHNQPQHF
11 | TRBV14 | CASSQAHIQYF
13 | TRBV6-2/TRBV6-3 | CASSSRLIHEQFF
17 | TRBV24-1 | CATSDLGTSGFTDTQYF
14 | TRBV30 | CAWSDPGQRAKAFF
12 | TRBV2 | CASRGGSYEQYF
15 | TRBV4-2 | CASSHDTGSGNTIYF
15 | TRBV19 | CASRSGTGSGYGYTF
17 | TRBV7-9 | CASSPTQHRSGTGELFF
15 | TRBV3-1/TRBV3-2 | CASSQGIGTGYGYTF
15 | TRBV7-9 | CASIRDTPNTGELFF
13 | TRBV7-6 | CASSSNRGNTIYF
15 | TRBV4-2 | CASSQDRGANYGYTF
15 | TRBV2 | CASSVREGNTGELFF
15 | TRBV4-3 | CASSQERLAGDTQYF
15 | TRBV11-2 | CASSIGQGAYFEQYF
17 | TRBV5-5 | CASSLGTSGPNTGELFF
16 | TRBV6-5 | CASSYSSERGAYEQYF
13 | TRBV12-3/TRBV12-4 | CASSFVETDTQYF
14 | TRBV28 | CASSLRDRAFRLFF
13 | TRBV10-3 | CAIRRDEDSPLHF